The T cell receptor (beta chain) under discussion was sequenced for a study of neurological immune-mediated disorders. This clonotype was recorded at least ten times. Sorted libraries were derived from 800,000 to 1,000,000 CD4+ or CD8+ T cells. TCRdb ran MiXCR on the 5' RACE reads and lists one entry per CDR3 protein. The sample contains about 30,000 distinct CDR3 sequences, approximately 5.2% of which appear only once. The CDR3 loop spans 14 amino acids. Trimming cost V 5 bases and J 3 bases, with 11 bases left between them. Per the germline V gene, CDR1 is SGHTA and CDR2 is FQGNSA. The sequencing input was CD4+ T cells from blood. This chain joins TRBV7-2 and TRBJ2-1; D gene unclear. The clonotype originates from a woman aged 50 to 60 in good health. CDR3 in DNA: TGTGCCAGCAGCAAGGCCCTGCTCTACAATGAGCAGTTCTTC. Its protein product is CASSKALLYNEQFF. The full variable domain, with the rest looked up from reference TRBV7-2 and TRBJ2-1, is GAGVSQSPSNKVTEKGKDVELRCDPISGHTALYWYRQSLGQGLEFLIYFQGNSAPDKSGLPSDRFSAERTGGSVSTLTIQRTQQEDSAVYLCASSKALLYNEQFFGPGTRLTVL.